Following are 26 T cell receptor beta chains from one sample sequenced in a study of blood T cell repertoires in COVID-19. The table came from immunoSEQ multiplex PCR; TCRdb's copy has only in-frame clones and leaves some out. The table shows a few hundred thousand clones, with 70% to 90% occurring only once. Sequencing was done on a sample of PBMCs or T cells enriched from blood (not recorded which). The receptors come from a woman aged 45-65 years who had been exposed to COVID-19.

The chain couples TRBV6-1 to TRBJ1-5, with D uncertain. This CDR3 has 13 residues. Between the trimmed V and J ends, which lost 3 bases and 5 bases, there was a span of 8 bases. In germline, CDR1 is MNHNS, CDR2 SASEGT. CDR3 in DNA: TGTGCCAGCAGTGAGACGGACTATCAGCCCCAGCATTTT. It translates to CASSETDYQPQHF.

The chain carries TRBV28 and TRBJ1-1; D gene uncertain. This CDR3 is 15 amino acids long. Trimming shortened V by 1 base and J by 0 bases, and 9 bases separated the two germline ends. Germline-derived CDR1 and CDR2 are MDHEN and SYDVKM. This CDR3 reads CASSLSPSMNTEAFF. The CDR3 DNA is TGTGCCAGCAGTTTATCCCCGAGCATGAACACTGAAGCTTTCTTT.

The chain combines TRBV11-2 with TRBJ2-7, with D unclear. Germline lookup yields CDR1 SGHAT and CDR2 FQNNGV. V was pared by 5 bases and J by 1 base, with 9 bases between. The CDR3 contains 13 residues. In nucleotides, the CDR3 is TGTGCCAGCAGCCCTCCCACATCCTACGAGCAGTACTTC. Translation: CASSPPTSYEQYF.

This clone appeared once. This rearrangement joins TRBV11-2 to TRBJ2-7, with TRBD1 matching over 8 bases. Per germline, CDR1 SGHAT and CDR2 FQNNGV. With 1 base clipped from V and 7 bases from J, the junction kept 9 bases outside the gene matches. The CDR3 runs to 15 residues. CDR3: CASSLGPGGWGEQYF. The CDR3 nucleotides are TGTGCCAGCAGCTTAGGCCCAGGGGGCTGGGGGGAGCAGTACTTC.

This chain links TRBV11-1 with TRBJ1-2; the D gene is possibly TRBD1 (5 bases). Trimming left V 5 bases short and J 10 bases short, with 14 bases between. In germline, CDR1 is SGHAT, CDR2 FQDESV (reference sequence). This CDR3 region has 12 residues. CDR3: CASSQGNGVYTF. As DNA, the CDR3 is TGTGCCAGCAGCCAGGGTAATGGGGTCTACACCTTC.

The chain combines TRBV6-5 with TRBJ2-1; 11 positions match TRBD2. This CDR3 comprises 14 residues. The junction had 9 bases not matched to a gene; V was cut back by 11 bases and J by 6 bases. Germline V CDR1 and CDR2: MNHEY, SVGAGI. The CDR3 is CASKLAGAPNEQFF. CDR3 DNA: TGTGCCTCAAAACTAGCGGGGGCCCCCAATGAGCAGTTCTTC.

The chain carries TRBV6-5 and TRBJ2-7; a possible D gene is TRBD2 (7 bases). Between the trimmed V and J ends, which lost 8 bases and 4 bases, there was a span of 21 bases. From germline, CDR1 is MNHEY and CDR2 SVGAGI. The CDR3 extends over 15 amino acids. CDR3 amino acids: CASWGFGGGGYEQYF. The CDR3 DNA reads as TGTGCCAGCTGGGGTTTTGGGGGAGGGGGATACGAGCAGTACTTC.

The rearrangement links TRBV5-1 to TRBJ2-5; D may be TRBD1 (5 bases). The CDR3 extends over 15 amino acids. V was cut by 2 bases and J by 5 bases, with 16 bases left in between. Per germline, CDR1 SGHRS and CDR2 YFSETQ. CDR3 sequence reads: CASSLQDRLGETQYF. The CDR3, as DNA: TGCGCCAGCAGCTTACAGGATCGGCTAGGGGAGACCCAGTACTTC.

This CDR3 is CASSWGQGRNNSPLHF. The CDR3 bases are TGTGCCAGCAGTTGGGGGCAGGGGCGGAATAATTCACCCCTCCACTTT. The chain uses TRBV27 and TRBJ1-6; D is possibly TRBD1 (6 bases). The CDR3 extends over 16 amino acids. Germline CDR1 reads MNHEY; CDR2 reads SMNVEV (reference sequence). V lost 4 bases and J lost 5, with 15 bases in between.

This clone showed up just a few times. V usage is TRBV6-5 and J usage is TRBJ2-1, with TRBD1 matching over 7 bases. Germline CDR1 and CDR2: MNHEY and SVGAGI. This CDR3 has 14 residues. V gave up 8 bases and J gave up 10 bases; unmatched junction bases: 14. The CDR3 sequence: CASCLGQPVGEQFF. CDR3 bases: TGTGCCAGCTGCCTGGGACAGCCCGTGGGGGAGCAGTTCTTC.

CDR3 nucleotide sequence: TGTGCCAGCAGCGACGACCCTAGGGGTTCACCCCTCCACTTT. Its translation is CASSDDPRGSPLHF. The V gene is TRBV11-2, the J gene TRBJ1-6, with D perhaps TRBD1 (5 bases). CDR1 is SGHAT and CDR2 is FQNNGV in the germline V gene. The CDR3 has 14 amino acids. Between the trimmed V and J ends, which lost 5 bases and 9 bases, there was a span of 14 bases.

This clone appeared a single time. V gene TRBV4-3 combines with J gene TRBJ1-2; a weak D match, TRBD1 (5 bases). The CDR3 length is 17 residues. Germline values: CDR1 LGHNA, CDR2 YSLEER. Between the trimmed V and J ends, which lost 0 bases and 2 bases, there was a span of 16 bases. The CDR3 nucleotides are TGCGCCAGCAGCCAAGAAATCAACCCAGGGTGGAACTATGGCTACACCTTC. Protein product: CASSQEINPGWNYGYTF.

The chain links TRBV6-2 or TRBV6-3 to TRBJ1-6; TRBD1 is a possible D gene (5 bases). The CDR3 length is 15 residues. V dropped 6 bases and J dropped 5 bases, with 14 bases sitting between them. Germline CDR1 reads MNHEY; CDR2 reads SVGEGT. CDR3 region: CASSNGGINNSPLHF. The CDR3 coding sequence is TGTGCCAGCAGCAACGGGGGTATCAATAATTCACCCCTCCACTTT.

The chain is built from TRBV19 and TRBJ2-7; 8 bases are shared with TRBD1. The V gene's germline CDR1 is LNHDA and CDR2 SQIVND (reference sequence). The J segment lost 3 bases and the V segment lost 4 bases, leaving 5 bases of the junction unmatched. This CDR3 has 14 residues. The CDR3 protein is CASSRDRLGYEQYF. The CDR3 region has the DNA TGTGCCAGTAGTAGGGACAGGCTGGGCTACGAGCAGTACTTC.

At least ten counts were recorded for this clone. V usage is TRBV4-1 and J usage is TRBJ2-7, with 10 bases fitting TRBD1. V gave up 4 bases and J gave up 0 bases; unmatched junction bases: 9. The CDR3 extends over 17 amino acids. Germline V gene sequence: CDR1 MGHRA, CDR2 YSYEKL. CDR3 DNA sequence: TGCGCCAGCAGCCTTTCAGCGGACAGGGGGTTCTCCTACGAGCAGTACTTC. This gives the protein CASSLSADRGFSYEQYF.

The rearrangement joins TRBV19 to TRBJ2-2; D may be TRBD1 (6 bases). Germline V gene data show CDR1 as LNHDA and CDR2 as SQIVND (reference sequence). V lost 4 bases to trimming and J lost 1 base, with 10 bases between them. The CDR3 contains 15 residues. CDR3 bases: TGTGCCAGTAGTAGGGGGCGATTGAACACCGGGGAGCTGTTTTTT. Translation gives CASSRGRLNTGELFF.

This clone came up once. The chain carries TRBV2 and TRBJ2-7; maybe TRBD2 (5 bases). The CDR3 runs to 13 residues. V was pared by 7 bases and J by 2 bases, with 12 bases between. CDR1 SNHLY and CDR2 FYNNEI come from the germline V gene. The CDR3 reads CASTSGLTYEQYF. The CDR3 nucleotides are TGTGCCAGCACGTCCGGACTGACCTACGAGCAGTACTTC. Complete variable domain (other parts from reference TRBV2 and TRBJ2-7): EPEVTQTPSHQVTQMGQEVILRCVPISNHLYFYWYRQILGQKVEFLVSFYNNEISEKSEIFDDQFSVERPDGSNFTLKIRSTKLEDSAMYFCASTSGLTYEQYFGPGTRLTVT.

This rearrangement joins TRBV29-1 to TRBJ2-5; D might be TRBD1 (5 bases). CDR3 size: 12 residues. Between the trimmed V and J ends, which lost 8 bases and 4 bases, there was a span of 14 bases. Germline-derived CDR1 and CDR2 are SQVTM and ANQGSEA. The CDR3 is CSHKGQGETQYF. Written as DNA, the CDR3 is TGCAGCCACAAGGGGCAGGGAGAGACCCAGTACTTC.

This clone appeared a few times. The chain joins TRBV21-1 to TRBJ2-2; TRBD2 is taken as the D call from the table, unchecked against the DNA. TRBV21-1 is a known pseudogene. This CDR3 is 15 amino acids long. CDR3 DNA: TGTGCCAGCAGCAAAGTCCCGGGGGGCGTCCGGGAGCTGTTTTTT. It is translated as CASSKVPGGVRELFF.

This sequence joins TRBV7-2 and TRBJ1-1; TRBD1 matches at 11 bases. Germline loops: CDR1 SGHTA, CDR2 FQGNSA. This CDR3 comprises 13 residues. J lost 11 bases, V lost 5 bases, and 7 bases had no gene match. This CDR3 is CASSGQGATGAFF. The CDR3 nucleotides read TGTGCCAGCAGCGGACAGGGGGCGACGGGGGCTTTCTTT. The full variable domain, completed using reference TRBV7-2 and TRBJ1-1, is GAGVSQSPSNKVTEKGKDVELRCDPISGHTALYWYRQSLGQGLEFLIYFQGNSAPDKSGLPSDRFSAERTGGSVSTLTIQRTQQEDSAVYLCASSGQGATGAFFGQGTRLTVV.

The chain is built from TRBV3-1 (or the pseudogene TRBV3-2) and TRBJ1-2; tentative D call: TRBD1 (6 bases). Germline V gene data show CDR1 as LGHDT and CDR2 as YNNKEL (reference sequence). This CDR3 has 14 residues. Trimming removed 3 bases at V and 2 bases at J, with 10 bases between. The CDR3 spells CASSQGAGNYGYTF. CDR3 coding DNA: TGTGCCAGCAGCCAGGGGGCAGGGAACTATGGCTACACCTTC.

This clone has just one count. This rearrangement joins TRBV14 to TRBJ1-1; a weak D match, TRBD1 (5 bases). V dropped 2 bases and J dropped 5 bases, with 18 bases sitting between them. Germline V CDR1 and CDR2: SGHDN, FVKESK. This CDR3 is 16 amino acids long. The CDR3 DNA reads as TGTGCCAGCAGCCAAAGAAGGGGTGGGGTGGGAACTGAAGCTTTCTTT. It encodes CASSQRRGGVGTEAFF.

This clone was detected only once. The chain uses TRBV4-1 and TRBJ2-1, with 8 bases matching TRBD2. V gave up 0 bases and J gave up 2 bases; unmatched junction bases: 3. Germline loops: CDR1 MGHRA, CDR2 YSYEKL. The length of the CDR3 is 16 residues. The CDR3 coding sequence is TGCGCCAGCAGCCAAGAGGCGCGGGGGGCCTACAATGAGCAGTTCTTC. Protein product: CASSQEARGAYNEQFF.

The chain combines TRBV25-1 with TRBJ2-7; perhaps TRBD1 as D (5 bases). With 8 bases removed from V and 4 bases from J, the gap between germline ends came to 9 bases. Germline V lookup: CDR1 MGHDK, CDR2 SYGVNS. This CDR3 comprises 11 residues. CDR3 protein: CASGAGYEQYF. In DNA, the CDR3 is TGTGCCAGCGGGGCAGGGTACGAGCAGTACTTC.

This chain uses TRBV7-9 with TRBJ1-2, with TRBD1 matching over 8 bases. The J segment lost 8 bases and the V segment lost 3 bases, leaving 11 bases of the junction unmatched. Per the germline V gene, CDR1 is SEHNR and CDR2 is FQNEAQ (reference sequence). The CDR3 runs 15 residues. For the CDR3, the DNA is TGTGCCAGCAGCTTCGAGACAGGGGCCTTCGGGGGCTACACCTTC. Its translation: CASSFETGAFGGYTF.

V and J are TRBV18 and TRBJ1-6; 10 nucleotides agree with TRBD1. Germline-derived CDR1 and CDR2 are KGHSH and LQKENI. The V and J ends lost 6 bases and 7 bases, in that order; junction bases with no gene match: 9. The CDR3 spans 16 residues. CDR3 protein: CASSEGDRGRNSPLHF. In DNA form, the CDR3 reads TGTGCCAGCTCTGAGGGGGACAGGGGAAGAAATTCACCCCTCCACTTT.